Sequencing of this TCR beta chain was carried out in a study of blood T cell repertoires in COVID-19. Study background: The samples span acute and convalescent COVID-19 from the United States, Italy and Spain. T cells, B-cell-depleted T cells, or PBMCs supplied cDNA or gDNA.

A single count supports this clone. Authors' analysis steps: Counts of nucleated cells, estimated from reference gene primer amplification, were obtained. Libraries were prepared by immunoSEQ multiplex PCR; TCRdb keeps only in-frame clonotypes and omits some of them. That table gives V, J and clone size, and the DNA gave D and trimming. This repertoire shows about 150,000 clones, approximately 87% found once; its top ten account for approximately 6.5%. Per germline, CDR1 SGHAT and CDR2 FQNNGV. This CDR3 comprises 16 residues. Losses at the gene ends were 3 bases for V and 11 bases for J; bases not matched to a gene: 11.

Sequenced input: peripheral blood. This sequence was found in an older man with acute or convalescent COVID-19. The chain employs TRBV11-2 and TRBJ2-3; TRBD2 agrees at 13 bases. The chain's CDR3 is CASSFGLAGAWGEQYF. The CDR3 DNA reads as TGTGCCAGCAGCTTCGGACTAGCGGGGGCATGGGGAGAGCAGTATTTT. Full variable domain (missing parts from reference TRBV11-2 and TRBJ2-3): EAGVAQSPRYKIIEKRQSVAFWCNPISGHATLYWYQQILGQGPKLLIQFQNNGVVDDSQLPKDRFSAERLKGVDSTLKIQPAKLEDSAVYLCASSFGLAGAWGEQYFGPGTRLTVL.